This T cell receptor beta chain emerged from a study of chemoradiotherapy in HPV16-positive cancers. Produced via immunoSEQ multiplex PCR; TCRdb's table is partial and in-frame only. The sample includes 50,000 to 55,000 clones, 90% seen only once; the top ten take 2.5% to 4%. Remarks on this clone: What it recognizes is unknown.

The study's findings and limits: Candidate HPV-specific clones and E7-related TCR motifs grew in tumor during treatment.

This CDR3 has 16 residues. Germline CDR1 reads MGHRA; CDR2 reads YSYEKL. Trimming cost V 2 bases and J 4 bases; bases outside gene matches: 8. Sequencing was performed on blood, taken from a patient who underwent chemoradiotherapy. This rearrangement joins TRBV4-1 to TRBJ2-3, with TRBD1 identical over 8 bases. This TCR was sampled from a human donor with HPV-associated anogenital cancer. As DNA, the CDR3 is TGCGCCAGCAGCCAATGGGGACAGGCCTCAGCAGATACGCAGTATTTT. It translates to CASSQWGQASADTQYF.